This T cell receptor beta chain was found in a study of cytomegalovirus exposure and HLA in healthy donors. Study-wide context: In a later analysis, it was reported that the 110 or so validation repertoires had been produced on the same platform as the 550 to 700 repertoires belonging to the first cohort.

Study results and caveats: Rare TCR sequences predominated, though certain public TCRs were found in many donors. A classifier reportedly called cytomegalovirus status with high sensitivity and specificity.

The V gene's germline CDR1 is SQVTM and CDR2 ANQGSEA. This CDR3 is built from 16 residues. The V end was cut by 1 base, the J end by 3 bases, with 18 bases between. Separate from the roughly 700-subject first cohort was the approximately 120-subject validation cohort, to which the donors belonged. The table lists this clone with a count of one. Antigen: not known. Sequencing used immunoSEQ multiplex PCR; TCRdb keeps in-frame clones, though not all of them. The data hold tens of thousands of clones, with over 85% observed a single time. The TCR was taken from a woman aged 18-29 years in good health and CMV-seropositive. The sequenced sample consisted of PBMCs. This chain connects TRBV29-1 to TRBJ1-1; D unresolved. The CDR3 nucleotides read TGCAGCGTTGAAGTACGAGGGAAGGTGGCAGACACTGAAGCTTTCTTT. This sequence encodes CSVEVRGKVADTEAFF.